These 3 T cell receptor beta chains were sequenced from one sample in a study of CD8+CD57+ T cells in acquired aplastic anemia. Genomic DNA templated the TCR beta VDJ and CDR3 profiling. TCRdb reprocessed the reads with MiXCR, giving one entry per CDR3 protein. The sample includes more than 100,000 distinct CDR3 sequences, 35% to 50% of them seen just once. The sequencing input was sorted CD4+, CD8+, or CD8+CD57+ T cells (not recorded which) from PBMCs. The receptor source for this set is a human donor in good health, serving as a control.

The V gene is TRBV19, the J gene TRBJ1-6; D is ambiguous. V lost 9 bases and J lost 6, with 18 bases in between. The length of the CDR3 is 15 residues. The germline V gene encodes CDR1 LNHDA and CDR2 SQIVND (reference sequence). In nucleotides, the CDR3 is TGTGCCAGCGGGGTTACGGGTTTAGGTAATTCACCCCTCCACTTT. Its translation is CASGVTGLGNSPLHF.

This clonotype was counted many times. The chain joins TRBV5-5 to TRBJ2-7; 8 bases agree with TRBD1. Trimming took 4 bases from V and 2 from J; bases not matched to a gene: 5. Per germline, CDR1 SGHKS and CDR2 YYEKEE (reference sequence). The CDR3 contains 14 residues. Written as DNA, the CDR3 is TGTGCCAGCAGCACAGACAGGGGCGCCTACGAGCAGTACTTC. This sequence encodes CASSTDRGAYEQYF.

The CDR3 loop is CASSRTGESPLHF. In nucleotides, the CDR3 is TGTGCCAGCAGCCGTACAGGGGAATCACCCCTCCACTTT. The chain carries TRBV7-9 and TRBJ1-6, with 7 bases fitting TRBD1. This CDR3 has 13 residues. Germline CDR1 reads SEHNR; CDR2 reads FQNEAQ (reference sequence). Losses at the gene ends were 5 bases for V and 10 bases for J; bases not matched to a gene: 5.